The T cell receptor beta chain under discussion was sequenced for a study of blood T cell repertoires in COVID-19. Study-level background: Sources were T cells, B-cell-depleted T cells, or PBMCs; the material itself was cDNA or gDNA.

Germline V lookup: CDR1 MNHNS, CDR2 SASEGT. The CDR3 length is 15 residues. The J segment lost 7 bases and the V segment lost 2 bases, leaving 11 bases of the junction unmatched. Recruited during active infection, patients (from Seattle) were subsequently followed longitudinally. In the original processing: The assay estimated nucleated cells by amplifying reference gene primers. Some clones are missing from TCRdb's copy, which holds only in-frame ones; the method was immunoSEQ multiplex PCR. V and J calls and clone size come straight from that table; D and trimming were deduced from the DNA. The data show about 350,000 clones, roughly nine tenths seen once.

The chain is built from TRBV6-1 and TRBJ2-7; 7 bases are shared with TRBD2. This sequence was found in a woman aged 55-69 years with COVID-19, enrolled during active disease. What was sequenced was peripheral blood. CDR3 sequence reads: CASSELAAVRPEQYF. CDR3 in DNA: TGTGCCAGCAGTGAACTAGCGGCGGTACGGCCGGAGCAGTACTTC.